These 27 T cell receptor beta chains share one sample of origin, sequenced in a study of beta chain features in type 1 diabetes. The isolated RNA, all of it, was reverse transcribed, so expressed TCRB transcripts were what got sequenced. Only in-frame clones appear in the TCRdb table, and some are missing; sequencing was by immunoSEQ multiplex PCR. The data hold fewer than 350,000 clones, with over 12% observed a single time. Their cognate antigens are unknown. Study-level results: Shortening of TCRB CDR3s, moderate but significant, appeared in all four CD4+ subsets of Type 1 diabetes patients.

Material for sequencing was naive CD4+ T cells from blood. The receptor set was obtained from a man between 18 and 35 years old with type 1 diabetes.

This clone was seen a few times. The sample has other DNA sequences that encode this CDR3 too. The CDR3 bases are TGTGCCTGGACCCTTTACAATGAGCAGTTCTTC. This translates into CAWTLYNEQFF. The chain employs TRBV30 and TRBJ2-1, with D unresolved. Germline CDR1 reads GTSNPN; CDR2 reads SVGIG (reference sequence). Trimming stripped 4 bases from V and 4 bases from J, with 5 bases between. This CDR3 has 11 amino acids.

Only a few counts were recorded for this clone. The genes are TRBV27 and TRBJ1-1; 7 bases fit TRBD1. The CDR3 consists of 15 residues. Germline V gives CDR1 MNHEY, CDR2 SMNVEV (reference sequence). J was trimmed by 3 bases and V by 3 bases; bases with no gene match: 7. CDR3 coding DNA: TGTGCCAGCAGTTTTGGAGGGGGCTGGGACACTGAAGCTTTCTTT. Its translation: CASSFGGGWDTEAFF.

The V call is TRBV10-1, the J call TRBJ2-5, with 9 bases lining up with TRBD1. There are 13 residues in the CDR3. Trimming at V came to 2 bases and at J to 5 bases, leaving 0 bases not matched to a gene. Germline V CDR1 and CDR2: WNHNN, SYGVQD (reference sequence). The CDR3 spells CASSEGQGETQYF. For the CDR3, the DNA is TGCGCCAGCAGTGAGGGACAGGGGGAGACCCAGTACTTC.

This clone has more than one count but fewer than ten. This chain links TRBV29-1 with TRBJ2-7, with a weak D call TRBD2 (5 bases). With 4 bases removed from V and 2 bases from J, the gap between germline ends came to 15 bases. CDR3 length: 14 residues. CDR1 and CDR2 (germline): SQVTM, ANQGSEA. For the CDR3, the DNA is TGCAGCGTTGGCCCTAAACTCGGGGCCTACGAGCAGTACTTC. Translated: CSVGPKLGAYEQYF.

A few counts support this clone. Other DNA sequences in this sample translate to the same CDR3. This chain connects TRBV18 to TRBJ2-5; tentative D call: TRBD1 (6 bases). This CDR3 region has 13 residues. V dropped 2 bases and J dropped 2 bases, with 6 bases sitting between them. Per germline, CDR1 KGHSH and CDR2 LQKENI. CDR3: CASSPGQQETQYF. As DNA, the CDR3 is TGTGCCAGCTCACCAGGACAGCAAGAGACCCAGTACTTC.

There are a few counts of this clone. The chain carries TRBV4-2 and TRBJ2-7; the D gene is possibly TRBD1 (5 bases). CDR1 LGHNA and CDR2 YNFKEQ come from the germline V gene. The ends were cut back, 0 bases at V and 3 bases at J, with 15 bases in the middle. The CDR3 covers 16 residues. The CDR3 loop is CASSQDLGPRFYEQYF. DNA for the CDR3: TGTGCCAGCAGCCAAGATCTGGGGCCCCGTTTCTACGAGCAGTACTTC.

This clone was seen more than once but under ten times. V is TRBV18 and J is TRBJ2-7; unclear D gene. The CDR3 contains 16 residues. Germline CDR1 and CDR2: KGHSH and LQKENI. Trimming cost V 0 bases and J 3 bases, with 15 bases left between them. CDR3 region: CASSPPGPARIYEQYF. The CDR3 DNA reads as TGTGCCAGCTCACCACCGGGCCCCGCGAGAATCTACGAGCAGTACTTC.

V is TRBV6-6 and J is TRBJ1-1, with 8 bases fitting TRBD1. CDR1 is MNHNY, CDR2 SVGAGI, per germline (reference sequence). Germline trimming cut 5 bases from V and 5 bases from J; bases unmatched to any gene: 7. The CDR3 spans 14 residues. The CDR3: CASSTDRAETEAFF. CDR3 in DNA: TGTGCCAGCAGTACGGACAGGGCAGAAACTGAAGCTTTCTTT.

In this sample, this clone turned up a few times. The chain is built from TRBV7-2 and TRBJ2-6, with 13 bases matching TRBD2. Looked up from germline, CDR1 is SGHTA and CDR2 is FQGNSA. Unmatched junction bases numbered 2, after V lost 1 base and J lost 2 bases. The CDR3 length is 18 residues. CDR3 amino acids: CASSLVGTSGAGANVLTF. The DNA for the CDR3 is TGTGCCAGCAGCTTAGTCGGGACTAGCGGGGCTGGGGCCAACGTCCTGACTTTC.

V is TRBV5-1 and J is TRBJ1-2; TRBD1 is a possible D gene (5 bases). Trimming shortened V by 4 bases and J by 2 bases, and 12 bases separated the two germline ends. The germline V gene encodes CDR1 SGHRS and CDR2 YFSETQ. The CDR3 is made up of 14 amino acids. CDR3 amino acids: CASSAREVNYGYTF. In nucleotides, the CDR3 is TGCGCCAGCAGCGCCAGGGAGGTCAACTATGGCTACACCTTC.

This clone was found a few times. The chain couples TRBV9 to TRBJ1-6; 7 bases map to TRBD1. There are 15 residues in the CDR3. CDR1 is SGDLS, CDR2 YYNGEE, per germline. V lost 0 bases to trimming and J lost 13 bases; unmatched junction nucleotides: 10. CDR3 nucleotides: TGTGCCAGCAGCGTAGAGGCAGGGGGGTCTTTCCCCCTCCACTTT. Amino acids: CASSVEAGGSFPLHF.

This chain uses TRBV7-9 with TRBJ2-1; 9 bases match TRBD2. V shed 1 base and J 9 bases; nucleotides not matched to a gene: 7. Germline CDR1 reads SEHNR; CDR2 reads FQNEAQ (reference sequence). The CDR3 has 15 residues. The DNA of the CDR3 is TGTGCCAGCAGCTTAGGGGGTAGCGGGAGCCCTGAGCAGTTCTTC. It specifies CASSLGGSGSPEQFF.

The rearrangement links TRBV5-1 to TRBJ2-3, with D perhaps matching TRBD2 (5 bases). The CDR3 spans 15 residues. Trimming left V 2 bases short and J 6 bases short, with 16 bases between. Germline V gives CDR1 SGHRS, CDR2 YFSETQ. CDR3 protein: CASSFQSGLADTQYF. The DNA of the CDR3 is TGCGCCAGCAGCTTTCAAAGTGGACTTGCGGATACGCAGTATTTT.

The CDR3: CASSQSSSGASYEQYF. The CDR3 DNA follows: TGTGCCAGCAGCCAAAGCTCTAGCGGGGCGTCCTACGAGCAGTACTTC. This rearrangement joins TRBV28 to TRBJ2-7, with 9 positions matching TRBD2. With V trimmed by 6 bases and J by 1 base, 10 bases remained unmatched. This CDR3 is 16 amino acids long. Per germline, CDR1 MDHEN and CDR2 SYDVKM. Based on the CDR3 plus reference TRBV28 and TRBJ2-7, the full variable domain is DVKVTQSSRYLVKRTGEKVFLECVQDMDHENMFWYRQDPGLGLRLIYFSYDVKMKEKGDIPEGYSVSREKKERFSLILESASTNQTSMYLCASSQSSSGASYEQYFGPGTRLTVT.

A few counts support this clone. The rearrangement uses TRBV9 and TRBJ2-7; 8 bases are shared with TRBD2. CDR3 size: 15 residues. V trimming: 1 base; J trimming: 3 bases; junction bases outside the gene matches: 6. From germline, CDR1 is SGDLS and CDR2 YYNGEE. CDR3 sequence reads: CASSVSSAGVYEQYF. Written as DNA, the CDR3 is TGTGCCAGCAGCGTATCCTCAGCGGGAGTCTACGAGCAGTACTTC.

This chain joins TRBV28 and TRBJ2-1; TRBD2 agrees at 7 bases. Germline values: CDR1 MDHEN, CDR2 SYDVKM. J was trimmed by 7 bases and V by 10 bases; bases with no gene match: 4. The CDR3 runs to 11 residues. The CDR3 DNA reads TGTGCCACCTCGCGGGGGAATGAGCAGTTCTTC. Protein sequence: CATSRGNEQFF.

The gene calls are TRBV7-6 and TRBJ2-1, with D maybe TRBD2 (5 bases). Trimming left V 5 bases short and J 3 bases short, with 14 bases between. The CDR3 consists of 15 residues. Germline V CDR1 and CDR2: SGHVS, FNYEAQ. The CDR3 reads CASSPEAGSYNEQFF. The CDR3 DNA reads TGTGCCAGCAGCCCGGAGGCGGGCAGCTACAATGAGCAGTTCTTC.

The rearrangement joins TRBV5-4 to TRBJ1-2, with 7 bases lining up with TRBD1. The CDR3 covers 13 residues. Germline V gene data show CDR1 as SGHNT and CDR2 as YYREEE (reference sequence). V was pared by 0 bases and J by 4 bases, with 0 bases of the junction left unmatched. CDR3 loop: CASSLEGAYGYTF. The CDR3 DNA is TGTGCCAGCAGCTTGGAGGGGGCCTATGGCTACACCTTC.

This clone was detected only a few times. The chain employs TRBV27 and TRBJ2-2; weak D call: TRBD2 (5 bases). The CDR3 runs to 16 residues. Between the trimmed V and J ends, which lost 4 bases and 4 bases, there was a span of 16 bases. Germline V gene sequence: CDR1 MNHEY, CDR2 SMNVEV (reference sequence). The DNA for the CDR3 is TGTGCCAGCAGTTCCACAGACTACTACGGCACCGGGGAGCTGTTTTTT. Encoded protein: CASSSTDYYGTGELFF.

This clone was seen a handful of times. The J gene is TRBJ2-7, the V gene TRBV7-9; 8 nucleotides match TRBD1. V shed 6 bases, J shed 5 bases, and the junction held 6 bases outside the gene matches. Germline CDR1 and CDR2: SEHNR and FQNEAQ (reference sequence). CDR3 length: 13 residues. CDR3 in DNA: TGTGCCAGCAGTCCTCCAGGGGGCGACGAGCAGTACTTC. Amino acid sequence: CASSPPGGDEQYF.

V gene TRBV7-9 combines with J gene TRBJ2-5, with 8 bases lining up with TRBD1. CDR1 and CDR2 (germline): SEHNR, FQNEAQ (reference sequence). This CDR3 is 15 amino acids long. Trimming removed 3 bases from V and 1 base from J; junction bases left unmatched: 4. Written as DNA, the CDR3 is TGTGCCAGCAGCTTGGGGACAGGAACCCAAGAGACCCAGTACTTC. This codes for CASSLGTGTQETQYF.

The V call is TRBV2, the J call TRBJ1-5; maybe TRBD1 (6 bases). The germline V and J ends were trimmed by 6 bases and 5 bases, with 11 bases remaining between them. The germline V gene has CDR1 SNHLY and CDR2 FYNNEI. The CDR3 is made up of 13 amino acids. The CDR3 region is CASRFDRYQPQHF. The CDR3 DNA reads as TGTGCCAGCAGGTTCGACAGGTATCAGCCCCAGCATTTT.

This clone has more than one count but fewer than ten. The rearrangement uses TRBV15 and TRBJ2-3, with TRBD2 as a possible D gene (6 bases). The CDR3 has 13 residues. Trimming shortened V by 7 bases and J by 2 bases, and 10 bases separated the two germline ends. The germline CDR1 and CDR2 sequences are LNHNV and YYDKDF (reference sequence). CDR3 sequence: CATMEGYTDTQYF. CDR3 DNA: TGTGCCACCATGGAGGGCTACACAGATACGCAGTATTTT.

This clone was observed a few times. V usage is TRBV7-6 and J usage is TRBJ2-7; TRBD2 might be the D (6 bases). CDR3 length: 15 amino acids. The germline V and J ends were trimmed by 1 base and 7 bases, with 17 bases remaining between them. CDR1 and CDR2 (germline): SGHVS, FNYEAQ. CDR3 loop: CASSLEAGSKGEQYF. The CDR3 nucleotides read TGTGCCAGCAGCTTAGAGGCGGGGAGTAAAGGAGAGCAGTACTTC.

The CDR3 reads CASSYGGGTDTQYF. DNA for the CDR3: TGTGCCAGCAGTTACGGAGGAGGTACAGATACGCAGTATTTT. V gene TRBV6-5 combines with J gene TRBJ2-3; TRBD2 might be the D (5 bases). Trimming took 2 bases from V and 3 from J, leaving 9 bases between them. Germline lookup yields CDR1 MNHEY and CDR2 SVGAGI. The CDR3 loop spans 14 amino acids.

The chain links TRBV28 to TRBJ2-7; the match to TRBD1 covers 7 bases. V was pared by 2 bases and J by 5 bases, with 3 bases of the junction left unmatched. Germline V gene sequence: CDR1 MDHEN, CDR2 SYDVKM. This CDR3 comprises 13 residues. The DNA of the CDR3 is TGTGCCAGCAGTTTAGGTACAGGGGACGAGCAGTACTTC. Amino acid sequence: CASSLGTGDEQYF.

The chain combines TRBV5-6 with TRBJ1-2; possibly TRBD1 for D (6 bases). V gave up 7 bases and J gave up 8 bases, with 9 bases separating them. The CDR3 totals 10 residues. Germline CDR1 SGHDT, CDR2 YYEEEE. DNA of the CDR3: TGTGCCAGCGGAAGGGGGGGCTACACCTTC. It yields the protein CASGRGGYTF. Supplemented by reference TRBV5-6 and TRBJ1-2, the full variable domain reads DAGVTQSPTHLIKTRGQQVTLRCSPKSGHDTVSWYQQALGQGPQFIFQYYEEEERQRGNFPDRFSGHQFPNYSSELNVNALLLGDSALYLCASGRGGYTFGSGTRLTVV.